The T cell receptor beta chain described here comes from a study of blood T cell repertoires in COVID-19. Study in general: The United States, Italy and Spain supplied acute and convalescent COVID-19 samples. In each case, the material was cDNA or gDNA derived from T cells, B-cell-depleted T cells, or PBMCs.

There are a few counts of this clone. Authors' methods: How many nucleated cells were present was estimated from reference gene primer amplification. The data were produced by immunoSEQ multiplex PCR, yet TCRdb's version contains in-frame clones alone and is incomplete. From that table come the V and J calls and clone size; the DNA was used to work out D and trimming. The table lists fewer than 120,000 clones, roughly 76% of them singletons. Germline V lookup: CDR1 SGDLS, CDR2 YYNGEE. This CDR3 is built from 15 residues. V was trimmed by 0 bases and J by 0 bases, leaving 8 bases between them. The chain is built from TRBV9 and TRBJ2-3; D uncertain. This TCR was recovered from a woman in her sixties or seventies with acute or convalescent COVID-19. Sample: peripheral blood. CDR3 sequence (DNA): TGTGCCAGCAGCGTAGTCGGTCTGAGCACAGATACGCAGTATTTT. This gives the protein CASSVVGLSTDTQYF. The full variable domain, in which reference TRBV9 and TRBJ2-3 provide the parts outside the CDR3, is DSGVTQTPKHLITATGQRVTLRCSPRSGDLSVYWYQQSLDQGLQFLIQYYNGEERAKGNILERFSAQQFPDLHSELNLSSLELGDSALYFCASSVVGLSTDTQYFGPGTRLTVL.